These 14 T cell receptor beta chains originate from one sample sequenced in a study of blood T cell repertoires in COVID-19. Only in-frame clones appear in the TCRdb table, and some are missing; sequencing was by immunoSEQ multiplex PCR. The sample lists 250,000 to 300,000 clones; roughly 90% were seen once. The sample was PBMCs or T cells enriched from blood (not recorded which). The receptor set was obtained from a woman in her twenties or thirties who had recovered from COVID-19.

The chain has TRBV30 and TRBJ1-6; tentative D call: TRBD1 (6 bases). Trimming left V 4 bases short and J 7 bases short, with 11 bases between. Germline loops: CDR1 GTSNPN, CDR2 SVGIG (reference sequence). The CDR3 sequence is 13 residues long. CDR3 loop: CAWTGTRNSPLHF. CDR3 nucleotides: TGTGCCTGGACTGGGACAAGGAATTCACCCCTCCACTTT.

This clone came up a few times. The J gene is TRBJ1-2, the V gene TRBV18, with 7 nucleotides matching TRBD1. The CDR3 runs 14 residues. Germline V gives CDR1 KGHSH, CDR2 LQKENI. Trimming at V came to 1 base and at J to 4 bases, leaving 3 bases not matched to a gene. The CDR3 nucleotides read TGTGCCAGCTCACCACTGGGACAGCTCTATGGCTACACCTTC. As protein: CASSPLGQLYGYTF.

The chain joins TRBV15 to TRBJ2-1; TRBD1 agrees at 9 bases. The CDR3 sequence is 17 residues long. J lost 12 bases, V lost 2 bases, and 17 bases had no gene match. Germline V CDR1 and CDR2: LNHNV, YYDKDF (reference sequence). The CDR3 here is CATSRPTPGTGTSGQFF. The CDR3 DNA sequence: TGTGCCACCAGCAGACCCACCCCCGGGACAGGGACGTCAGGGCAGTTCTTC.

This clone was found once. The chain is built from TRBV7-9 and TRBJ1-5; the D is unclear. This CDR3 comprises 16 residues. CDR1 and CDR2 (germline): SEHNR, FQNEAQ (reference sequence). V lost 0 bases and J lost 0, with 9 bases in between. The CDR3 loop is CASSLAGGYSNQPQHF. DNA for the CDR3: TGTGCCAGCAGCTTAGCGGGAGGGTATAGCAATCAGCCCCAGCATTTT.

This chain links TRBV3-1 (or the pseudogene TRBV3-2) with TRBJ1-2; D is undetermined. V lost 1 base to trimming and J lost 3 bases, with 15 bases between them. Germline-derived CDR1 and CDR2 are LGHDT and YNNKEL (reference sequence). The CDR3 has 16 amino acids. CDR3 DNA: TGTGCCAGCAGCCAAGTCGGGGTGGGTAAAGACTATGGCTACACCTTC. Translation gives CASSQVGVGKDYGYTF.

Details on this clone: The sample has other DNA sequences that encode this CDR3 too. The rearrangement uses TRBV5-1 and TRBJ2-5, with D uncertain. Germline V CDR1 and CDR2: SGHRS, YFSETQ. V lost 2 bases and J lost 5, with 10 bases in between. This CDR3 comprises 13 residues. Here the CDR3 reads CASSFSSRETQYF. The CDR3 DNA follows: TGCGCCAGCAGCTTCTCTAGTCGGGAGACCCAGTACTTC.

This chain connects TRBV7-9 to TRBJ2-7, with 10 positions matching TRBD1. This CDR3 has 17 amino acids. Germline V gene data show CDR1 as SEHNR and CDR2 as FQNEAQ (reference sequence). V shed 5 bases and J 0 bases; nucleotides not matched to a gene: 10. CDR3 protein: CASSIFPGQGSSYEQYF. The CDR3, as DNA: TGTGCCAGCAGCATATTTCCGGGACAGGGGAGCTCCTACGAGCAGTACTTC.

The chain links TRBV15 to TRBJ1-4; D ambiguous. V was clipped by 4 bases and J by 5 bases, with 17 bases between them. The CDR3 is 16 amino acids. Germline V gene lookup returns CDR1 LNHNV and CDR2 YYDKDF (reference sequence). CDR3 in amino acids: CATSTRPLRLNEKLFF. In DNA, the CDR3 is TGTGCCACCAGCACCCGGCCCCTGAGGTTAAATGAAAAACTGTTTTTT.

The chain is built from TRBV7-9 and TRBJ2-7; 7 bases agree with TRBD1. The germline CDR1 and CDR2 sequences are SEHNR and FQNEAQ (reference sequence). The length of the CDR3 is 18 residues. The trim removed 5 bases at V and 2 bases at J, leaving 18 bases unmatched. The CDR3: CASSARTGDDGPPYEQYF. In nucleotides, the CDR3 is TGTGCCAGCAGCGCCCGCACAGGGGATGATGGACCCCCCTACGAGCAGTACTTC.

The rearrangement uses TRBV18 and TRBJ2-7; 7 nucleotides agree with TRBD2. CDR3 size: 18 residues. The ends lost 1 base at V and 3 bases at J; junction bases unmatched: 15. Germline lookup yields CDR1 KGHSH and CDR2 LQKENI. The CDR3 reads CASSPLTIVTGGYYEQYF. CDR3 sequence (DNA): TGTGCCAGCTCACCACTAACCATAGTAACGGGGGGATACTACGAGCAGTACTTC.

The chain has TRBV7-2 and TRBJ2-5; maybe TRBD1 (5 bases). The germline V gene has CDR1 SGHTA and CDR2 FQGNSA. CDR3 length: 15 amino acids. Trimming shortened V by 2 bases and J by 7 bases, and 17 bases separated the two germline ends. CDR3 amino acids: CASSLYPSDQGTQYF. The CDR3 DNA reads TGTGCCAGCAGCTTATATCCATCAGATCAGGGGACCCAGTACTTC. The full variable domain, completed using reference TRBV7-2 and TRBJ2-5, is GAGVSQSPSNKVTEKGKDVELRCDPISGHTALYWYRQSLGQGLEFLIYFQGNSAPDKSGLPSDRFSAERTGGSVSTLTIQRTQQEDSAVYLCASSLYPSDQGTQYFGPGTRLLVL.

This chain links TRBV19 with TRBJ2-6; D might be TRBD1 (6 bases). CDR3 length: 17 amino acids. CDR1 and CDR2 from the germline V gene are LNHDA and SQIVND (reference sequence). Trimming cost V 5 bases and J 0 bases, with 14 bases left between them. The CDR3 region is CASSALGAGSGANVLTF. Written as DNA, the CDR3 is TGTGCCAGTAGTGCTTTGGGGGCCGGCTCTGGGGCCAACGTCCTGACTTTC.

The CDR3 loop reads CASSSLAGTTDTQYF. CDR3 coding DNA: TGTGCCAGCAGCTCCTTAGCGGGGACCACAGATACGCAGTATTTT. The J gene is TRBJ2-3, the V gene TRBV5-6; 8 nucleotides line up with TRBD2. Germline assignment: CDR1 SGHDT and CDR2 YYEEEE. The V segment lost 3 bases and the J segment 2 bases; nucleotides outside the gene matches: 5. The CDR3 length is 15 residues. Drawing the rest from reference TRBV5-6 and TRBJ2-3, the complete variable domain is DAGVTQSPTHLIKTRGQQVTLRCSPKSGHDTVSWYQQALGQGPQFIFQYYEEEERQRGNFPDRFSGHQFPNYSSELNVNALLLGDSALYLCASSSLAGTTDTQYFGPGTRLTVL.

The chain has TRBV4-1 and TRBJ1-2, with D perhaps TRBD1 (6 bases). Trimming pared 1 base from V and 6 bases from J, leaving 18 bases between. This CDR3 has 16 residues. Germline assignment: CDR1 MGHRA and CDR2 YSYEKL. The CDR3: CASSQVKATGTHGYTF. CDR3 in DNA: TGCGCCAGCAGCCAAGTGAAAGCGACAGGCACCCATGGCTACACCTTC.